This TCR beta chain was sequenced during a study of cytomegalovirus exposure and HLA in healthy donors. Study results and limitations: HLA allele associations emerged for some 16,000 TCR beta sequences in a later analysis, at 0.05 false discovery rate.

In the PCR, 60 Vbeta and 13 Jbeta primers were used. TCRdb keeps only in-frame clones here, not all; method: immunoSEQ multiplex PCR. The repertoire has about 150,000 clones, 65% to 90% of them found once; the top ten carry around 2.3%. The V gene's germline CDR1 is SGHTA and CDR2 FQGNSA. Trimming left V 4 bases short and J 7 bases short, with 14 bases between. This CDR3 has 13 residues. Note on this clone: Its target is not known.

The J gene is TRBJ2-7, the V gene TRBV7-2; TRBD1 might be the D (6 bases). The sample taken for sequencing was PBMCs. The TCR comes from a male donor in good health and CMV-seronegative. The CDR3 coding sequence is TGTGCCAGCAGCTCACAGGGAGTCGGGGAGCAGTACTTC. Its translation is CASSSQGVGEQYF.